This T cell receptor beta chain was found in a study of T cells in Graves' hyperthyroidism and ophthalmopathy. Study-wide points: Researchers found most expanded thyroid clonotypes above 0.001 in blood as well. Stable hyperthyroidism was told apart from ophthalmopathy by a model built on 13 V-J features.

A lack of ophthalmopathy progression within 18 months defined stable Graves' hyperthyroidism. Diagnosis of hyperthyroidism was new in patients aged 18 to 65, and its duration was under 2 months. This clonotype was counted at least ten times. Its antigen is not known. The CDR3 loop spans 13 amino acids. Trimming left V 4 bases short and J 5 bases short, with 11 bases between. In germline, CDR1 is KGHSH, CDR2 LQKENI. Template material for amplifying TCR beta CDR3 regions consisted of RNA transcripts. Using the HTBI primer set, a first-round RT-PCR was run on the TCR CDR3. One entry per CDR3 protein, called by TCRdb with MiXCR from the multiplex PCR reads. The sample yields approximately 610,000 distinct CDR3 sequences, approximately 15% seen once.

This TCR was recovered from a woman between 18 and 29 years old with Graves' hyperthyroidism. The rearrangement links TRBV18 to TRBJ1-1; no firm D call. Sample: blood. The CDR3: CASSQDWGTEAFF. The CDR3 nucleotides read TGTGCCAGCTCACAGGACTGGGGTACTGAAGCTTTCTTT.